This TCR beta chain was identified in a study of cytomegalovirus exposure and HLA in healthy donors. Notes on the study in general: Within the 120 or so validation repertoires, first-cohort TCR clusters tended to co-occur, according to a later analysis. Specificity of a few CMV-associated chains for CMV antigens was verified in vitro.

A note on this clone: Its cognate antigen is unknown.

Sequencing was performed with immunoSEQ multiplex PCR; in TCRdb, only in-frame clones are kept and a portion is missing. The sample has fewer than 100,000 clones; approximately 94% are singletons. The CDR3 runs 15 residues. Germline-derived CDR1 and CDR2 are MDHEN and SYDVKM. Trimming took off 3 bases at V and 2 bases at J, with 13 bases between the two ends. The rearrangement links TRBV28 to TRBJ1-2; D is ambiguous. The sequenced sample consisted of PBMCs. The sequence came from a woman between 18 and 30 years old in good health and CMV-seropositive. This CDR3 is CASSFSPAQNYGYTF. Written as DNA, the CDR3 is TGTGCCAGCAGTTTTTCCCCTGCACAGAACTATGGCTACACCTTC.